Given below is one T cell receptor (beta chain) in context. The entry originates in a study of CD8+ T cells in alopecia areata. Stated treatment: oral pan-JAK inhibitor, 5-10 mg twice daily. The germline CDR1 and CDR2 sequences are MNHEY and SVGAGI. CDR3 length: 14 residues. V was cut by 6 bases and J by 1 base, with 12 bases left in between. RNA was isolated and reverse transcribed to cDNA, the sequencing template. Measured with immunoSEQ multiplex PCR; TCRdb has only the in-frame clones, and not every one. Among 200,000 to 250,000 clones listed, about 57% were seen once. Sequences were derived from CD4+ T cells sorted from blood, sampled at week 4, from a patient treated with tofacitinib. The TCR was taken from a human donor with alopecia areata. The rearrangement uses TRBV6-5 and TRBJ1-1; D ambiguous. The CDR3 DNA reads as TGTGCCAGCAGACCCTGGACGGGGAACACTGAAGCTTTCTTT. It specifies CASRPWTGNTEAFF.